This T cell receptor beta chain was recorded in a study of blood T cell repertoires in COVID-19. The wider study: Sites across the United States, Italy and Spain contributed samples from acute and convalescent COVID-19. T cells, B-cell-depleted T cells, or PBMCs provided the cDNA or gDNA that served as material.

With regard to this clone: Other DNA sequences in the sample encode the same CDR3.

Study processing details: Amplification with reference gene primers provided the estimates of nucleated cell counts. Method: immunoSEQ multiplex PCR; TCRdb's copy keeps in-frame clones and lacks some. V and J calls plus clone size are reproduced from that table; the DNA served to infer D and trimming. The sample has roughly 80,000 clones; 80% are singletons. Germline CDR1 SGDLS, CDR2 YYNGEE. This CDR3 is built from 15 residues. V lost 0 bases, J lost 2 bases, and 9 bases lay in between. The specimen was peripheral blood. This TCR was sampled from a man aged 55-75 years with active or convalescent COVID-19. The rearrangement uses TRBV9 and TRBJ1-3, with D tentatively TRBD1 (5 bases). CDR3 sequence reads: CASSVGGVTGNTIYF. The CDR3 region has the DNA TGTGCCAGCAGCGTAGGGGGGGTAACTGGAAACACCATATATTTT.